The rows below give T cell receptor beta chains drawn from one sample of a study of blood T cell repertoires in COVID-19. Only in-frame clones appear in the TCRdb table, and some are missing; sequencing was by immunoSEQ multiplex PCR. The sample has about 200,000 clones; about nine tenths are singletons. Sequenced input: peripheral blood. The receptors originated from a man aged 45-60 years with acute or convalescent COVID-19. Each CDR3 is given without its conserved first and last residue. Clone size is shown for a subset of rows, as once, few, many or a class of expanded clone.

J gene: TRBJ2-5; V gene: TRBV19; clone size: NA; CDR3 protein: ASSSPIGTLKTQY
J gene: TRBJ1-3; V gene: TRBV20-1; clone size: NA; CDR3 protein: SASKSGLSSGNTIY
J gene: TRBJ1-1; V gene: TRBV6-2/TRBV6-3; clone size: NA; CDR3 protein: ASSQGPTEAF
J gene: TRBJ1-4; V gene: TRBV5-1; clone size: few; CDR3 protein: ASSLAGPENNEKLF
J gene: TRBJ1-4; V gene: TRBV27; clone size: NA; CDR3 protein: ASSFQGANEKLF
J gene: TRBJ1-6; V gene: TRBV7-9; clone size: few; CDR3 protein: ASSLTGSSYNSPLH
J gene: TRBJ2-1; V gene: TRBV5-1; clone size: NA; CDR3 protein: ASSQGTGWGNEQF
J gene: TRBJ1-2; V gene: TRBV5-4; clone size: NA; CDR3 protein: ASSFTGSYGYT
J gene: TRBJ1-5; V gene: TRBV30; clone size: NA; CDR3 protein: AHGQGGNQPQH
J gene: TRBJ1-5; V gene: TRBV19; clone size: NA; CDR3 protein: ASSIDRGTDQPQH
J gene: TRBJ2-7; V gene: TRBV18; clone size: NA; CDR3 protein: ASSPPGGGGYEQY
J gene: TRBJ1-3; V gene: TRBV5-1; clone size: NA; CDR3 protein: ASSLDWSSGNTIY
J gene: TRBJ1-1; V gene: TRBV6-6; clone size: NA; CDR3 protein: ASSSRGGTEAF
J gene: TRBJ2-2; V gene: TRBV5-4; clone size: NA; CDR3 protein: ASSRIPLENTGELF
J gene: TRBJ1-1; V gene: TRBV5-1; clone size: NA; CDR3 protein: ASSLGAAEAF
J gene: TRBJ2-5; V gene: TRBV19; clone size: NA; CDR3 protein: ASSIQGPGAGETQY
J gene: TRBJ2-3; V gene: TRBV24-1; clone size: once; CDR3 protein: ATSDGGTDTQY
J gene: TRBJ2-4; V gene: TRBV10-2; clone size: NA; CDR3 protein: ASSEHGGGGLAKNIQY
J gene: TRBJ2-5; V gene: TRBV19; clone size: NA; CDR3 protein: ASSIDQETQY
J gene: TRBJ2-1; V gene: TRBV5-5; clone size: NA; CDR3 protein: ASSLRDSRFNAYNEQF
J gene: TRBJ2-2; V gene: TRBV5-8; clone size: NA; CDR3 protein: ASSLQGRWTGELF
J gene: TRBJ2-7; V gene: TRBV19; clone size: NA; CDR3 protein: ASSMYSAGDGRSDEQY
J gene: TRBJ1-3; V gene: TRBV5-1; clone size: NA; CDR3 protein: ASSWTGSSGNTIY
J gene: TRBJ1-2; V gene: TRBV9; clone size: NA; CDR3 protein: ASSPGGLSNYGYT
J gene: TRBJ1-2; V gene: TRBV10-3; clone size: NA; CDR3 protein: AISESGGSFEYGYT
J gene: TRBJ1-5; V gene: TRBV19; clone size: NA; CDR3 protein: ASSLTEDQPQH
J gene: TRBJ1-5; V gene: TRBV19; clone size: NA; CDR3 protein: ASRHGGQFNQPQH
J gene: TRBJ2-1; V gene: TRBV5-1; clone size: once; CDR3 protein: ASSPARQSLSPLTISYEQF
J gene: TRBJ2-1; V gene: TRBV11-1; clone size: NA; CDR3 protein: ASSPWGQGGHEQF
J gene: TRBJ1-1; V gene: TRBV6-6; clone size: few; CDR3 protein: ASSYSRNTEAF
J gene: TRBJ2-3; V gene: TRBV7-2; clone size: NA; CDR3 protein: ASSLQITDTQY
J gene: TRBJ1-1; V gene: TRBV28; clone size: NA; CDR3 protein: ASSSAGDKTEAF
J gene: TRBJ1-5; V gene: TRBV6-2/TRBV6-3; clone size: NA; CDR3 protein: ASSRTDRGMGQPQH
J gene: TRBJ2-3; V gene: TRBV7-3; clone size: NA; CDR3 protein: ASSYRTSGGPTDTQY
J gene: TRBJ2-7; V gene: TRBV6-6; clone size: few; CDR3 protein: ASSPPTGSEQY
J gene: TRBJ2-7; V gene: TRBV18; clone size: NA; CDR3 protein: ASSAGTPLGEQY
J gene: TRBJ2-1; V gene: TRBV6-2/TRBV6-3; clone size: NA; CDR3 protein: ASSSPTASSYNEQF
J gene: TRBJ1-1; V gene: TRBV5-1; clone size: NA; CDR3 protein: ASSTGNANTEAF
J gene: TRBJ1-1; V gene: TRBV5-1; clone size: NA; CDR3 protein: ASSLTAGGSGNTEAF
J gene: TRBJ2-7; V gene: TRBV10-3; clone size: few; CDR3 protein: AISPGGQTAEQY
J gene: TRBJ1-1; V gene: TRBV19; clone size: NA; CDR3 protein: ASSDRMNTEAF
J gene: TRBJ2-2; V gene: TRBV10-2; clone size: NA; CDR3 protein: ASSPAGNTGELF
J gene: TRBJ1-2; V gene: TRBV2; clone size: NA; CDR3 protein: ASRAGTGDGYT
J gene: TRBJ1-1; V gene: TRBV18; clone size: NA; CDR3 protein: ASSPGAGDTEAF
J gene: TRBJ1-1; V gene: TRBV4-1; clone size: once; CDR3 protein: ASSQLPGQNTEAF
J gene: TRBJ2-7; V gene: TRBV6-5; clone size: NA; CDR3 protein: AAGKDRGSYEQY
J gene: TRBJ1-5; V gene: TRBV7-2; clone size: NA; CDR3 protein: ASSLGGGSVQPQH